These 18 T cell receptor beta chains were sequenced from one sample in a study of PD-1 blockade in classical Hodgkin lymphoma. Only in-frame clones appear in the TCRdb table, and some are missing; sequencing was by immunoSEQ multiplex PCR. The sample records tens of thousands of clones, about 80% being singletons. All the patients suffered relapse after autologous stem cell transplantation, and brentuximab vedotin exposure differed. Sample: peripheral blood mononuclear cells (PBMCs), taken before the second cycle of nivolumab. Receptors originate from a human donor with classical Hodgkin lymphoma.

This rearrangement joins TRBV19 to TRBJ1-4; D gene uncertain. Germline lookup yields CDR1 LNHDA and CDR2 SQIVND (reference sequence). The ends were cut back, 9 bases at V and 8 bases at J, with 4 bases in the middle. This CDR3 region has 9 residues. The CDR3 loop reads CARKEKLFF. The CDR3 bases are TGTGCCAGAAAGGAAAAACTGTTTTTT. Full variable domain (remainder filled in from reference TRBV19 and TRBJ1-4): DGGITQSPKYLFRKEGQNVTLSCEQNLNHDAMYWYRQDPGQGLRLIYYSQIVNDFQKGDIAEGYSVSREKKESFPLTVTSAQKNPTAFYLCARKEKLFFGSGTQLSVL.

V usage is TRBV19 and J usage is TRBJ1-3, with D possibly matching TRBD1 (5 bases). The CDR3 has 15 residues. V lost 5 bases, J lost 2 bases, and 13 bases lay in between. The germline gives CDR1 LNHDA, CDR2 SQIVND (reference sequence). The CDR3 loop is CASSSGGVPGNTIYF. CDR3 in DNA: TGTGCCAGTAGTTCGGGAGGGGTTCCTGGAAACACCATATATTTT.

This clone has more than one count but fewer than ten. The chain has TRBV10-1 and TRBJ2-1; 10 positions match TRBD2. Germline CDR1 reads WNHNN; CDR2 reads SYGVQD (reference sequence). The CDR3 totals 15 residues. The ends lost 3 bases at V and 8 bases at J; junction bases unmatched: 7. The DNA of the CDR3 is TGCGCCAGCAGTGAATGGCTAGCGGGAGAGGATGAGCAGTTCTTC. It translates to CASSEWLAGEDEQFF.

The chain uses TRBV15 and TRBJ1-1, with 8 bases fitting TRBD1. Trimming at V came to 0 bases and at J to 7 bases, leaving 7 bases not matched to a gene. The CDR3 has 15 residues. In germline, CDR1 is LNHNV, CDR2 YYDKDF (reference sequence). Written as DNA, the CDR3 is TGTGCCACCAGCAGAGATCCAGACAGGGGAAGTGAAGCTTTCTTT. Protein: CATSRDPDRGSEAFF. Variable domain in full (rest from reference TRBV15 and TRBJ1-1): DAMVIQNPRYQVTQFGKPVTLSCSQTLNHNVMYWYQQKSSQAPKLLFHYYDKDFNNEADTPDNFQSRRPNTSFCFLDIRSPGLGDTAMYLCATSRDPDRGSEAFFGQGTRLTVV.

The CDR3 coding sequence is TGTGCCAGCAGTCGGCTTCGGGGAGCTGGAAACACCATATATTTT. It specifies CASSRLRGAGNTIYF. The rearrangement joins TRBV7-8 to TRBJ1-3; no reliable D call. The CDR3 length is 15 residues. Germline V gives CDR1 SGHVS, CDR2 FQNEAQ. V was trimmed by 6 bases and J by 2 bases, leaving 14 bases between them.

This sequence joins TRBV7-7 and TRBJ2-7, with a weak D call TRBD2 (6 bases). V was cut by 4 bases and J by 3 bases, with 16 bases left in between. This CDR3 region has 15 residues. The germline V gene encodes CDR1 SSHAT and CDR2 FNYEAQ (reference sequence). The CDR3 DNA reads TGTGCCAGCAGCTCGGGGAGGAGACTCCACTACGAGCAGTACTTC. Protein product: CASSSGRRLHYEQYF.

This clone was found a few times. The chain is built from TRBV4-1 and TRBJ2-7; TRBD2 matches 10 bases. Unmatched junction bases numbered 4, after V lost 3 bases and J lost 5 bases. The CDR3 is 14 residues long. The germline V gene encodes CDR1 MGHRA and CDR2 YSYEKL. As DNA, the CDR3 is TGCGCCAGCAGCCAGGCAGGACTAGCGGACGAGCAGTACTTC. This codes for CASSQAGLADEQYF.

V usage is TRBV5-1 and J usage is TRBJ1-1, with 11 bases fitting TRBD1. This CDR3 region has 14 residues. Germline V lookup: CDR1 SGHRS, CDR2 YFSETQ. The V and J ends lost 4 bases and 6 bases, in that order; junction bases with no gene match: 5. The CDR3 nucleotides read TGCGCCAGCAGCCCCGGGACAGGGGGATCTGAAGCTTTCTTT. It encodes CASSPGTGGSEAFF. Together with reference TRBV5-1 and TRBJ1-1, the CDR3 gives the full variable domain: KAGVTQTPRYLIKTRGQQVTLSCSPISGHRSVSWYQQTPGQGLQFLFEYFSETQRNKGNFPGRFSGRQFSNSRSEMNVSTLELGDSALYLCASSPGTGGSEAFFGQGTRLTVV.

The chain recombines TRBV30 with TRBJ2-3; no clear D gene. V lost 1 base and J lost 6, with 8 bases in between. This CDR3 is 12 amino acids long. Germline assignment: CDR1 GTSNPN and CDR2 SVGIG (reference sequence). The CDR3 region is CAWSGRMDTQYF. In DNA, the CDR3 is TGTGCCTGGAGTGGTCGGATGGATACGCAGTATTTT.

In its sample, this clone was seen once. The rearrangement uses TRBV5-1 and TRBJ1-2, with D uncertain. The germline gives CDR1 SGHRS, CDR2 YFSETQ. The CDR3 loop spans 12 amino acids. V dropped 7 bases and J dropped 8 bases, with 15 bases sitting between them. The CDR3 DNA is TGCGCCAGCGCAGAGACCTATAGGGGCTACACCTTC. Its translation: CASAETYRGYTF.

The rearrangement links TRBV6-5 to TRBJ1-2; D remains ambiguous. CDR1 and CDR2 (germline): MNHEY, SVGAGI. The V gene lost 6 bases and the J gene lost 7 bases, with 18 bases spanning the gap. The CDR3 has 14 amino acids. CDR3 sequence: CASSRQNGGSGYTF. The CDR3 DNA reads TGTGCCAGCAGCCGCCAAAATGGTGGTTCTGGCTACACCTTC.

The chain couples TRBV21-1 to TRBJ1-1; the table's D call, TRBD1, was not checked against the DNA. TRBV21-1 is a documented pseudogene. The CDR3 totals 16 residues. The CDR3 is CASSKCWDRRKLEAFF. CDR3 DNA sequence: TGTGCCAGCAGCAAATGCTGGGACAGAAGAAAGTTAGAAGCTTTCTTT.

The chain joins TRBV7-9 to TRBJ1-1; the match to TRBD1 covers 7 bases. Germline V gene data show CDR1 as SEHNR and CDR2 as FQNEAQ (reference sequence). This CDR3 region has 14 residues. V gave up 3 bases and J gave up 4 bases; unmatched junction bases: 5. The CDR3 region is CASSFEGALTEAFF. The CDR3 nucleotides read TGTGCCAGCAGCTTCGAGGGGGCGCTCACTGAAGCTTTCTTT.

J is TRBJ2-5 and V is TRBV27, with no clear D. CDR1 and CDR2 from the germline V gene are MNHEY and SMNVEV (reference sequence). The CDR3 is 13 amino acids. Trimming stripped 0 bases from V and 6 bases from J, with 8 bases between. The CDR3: CASSLSGLKTQYF. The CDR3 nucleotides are TGTGCCAGCAGTTTATCGGGGTTAAAGACCCAGTACTTC.

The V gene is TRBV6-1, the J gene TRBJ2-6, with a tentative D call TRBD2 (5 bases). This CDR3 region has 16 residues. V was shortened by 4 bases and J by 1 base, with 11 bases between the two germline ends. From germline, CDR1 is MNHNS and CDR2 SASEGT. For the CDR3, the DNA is TGTGCCAGCAGTGGCCGGACTCCATCTGGGGCCAACGTCCTGACTTTC. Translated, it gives CASSGRTPSGANVLTF.

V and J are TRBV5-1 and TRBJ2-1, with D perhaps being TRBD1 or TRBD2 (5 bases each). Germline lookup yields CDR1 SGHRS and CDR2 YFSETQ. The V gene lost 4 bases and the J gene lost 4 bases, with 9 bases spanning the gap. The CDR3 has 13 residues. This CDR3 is CASSGTDYNEQFF. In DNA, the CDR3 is TGCGCCAGCAGCGGGACCGATTACAATGAGCAGTTCTTC.

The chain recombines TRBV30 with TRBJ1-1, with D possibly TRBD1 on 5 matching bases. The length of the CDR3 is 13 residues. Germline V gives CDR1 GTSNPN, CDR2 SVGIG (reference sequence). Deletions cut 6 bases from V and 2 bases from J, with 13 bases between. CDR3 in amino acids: CACRQFPNTEAFF. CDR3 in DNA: TGTGCCTGTAGACAGTTTCCTAACACTGAAGCTTTCTTT.

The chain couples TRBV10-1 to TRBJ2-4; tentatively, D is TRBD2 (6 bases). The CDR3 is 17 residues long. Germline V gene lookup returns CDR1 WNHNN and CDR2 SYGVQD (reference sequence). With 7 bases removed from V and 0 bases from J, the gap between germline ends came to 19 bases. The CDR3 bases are TGCGCCAGCACCGGATCCGGGACTCGGATAGCCAAAAACATTCAGTACTTC. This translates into CASTGSGTRIAKNIQYF.